Listed below are T cell receptor beta chains from one sample, sequenced in a study of T cells in Graves' hyperthyroidism and ophthalmopathy. TCRdb processed the multiplex PCR reads anew with MiXCR; each CDR3 protein has one entry. This table has roughly 200,000 distinct CDR3 sequences, 17% appearing once. The sample consisted of blood. These receptors originate from a woman aged 50 to 60 with Graves' hyperthyroidism. CDR3s include the opening cysteine and the closing phenylalanine or tryptophan.

v_call: TRBV20-1
cdr3_aa: CSRLRTGGQETQYF

v_call: TRBV28
cdr3_aa: CASSDYGYTF

v_call: TRBV7-9
cdr3_aa: CASSTGTSGRRETQYF

v_call: TRBV7-9
cdr3_aa: CASRTSGSQETQYF

v_call: TRBV10-3
cdr3_aa: CAISESRNTGASDEAFF

v_call: TRBV12-3/TRBV12-4
cdr3_aa: CASSLHGVEQFF

v_call: TRBV3-1
cdr3_aa: CASSRGLAGGTQETQYF

v_call: TRBV5-1
cdr3_aa: CASSLFTSGLQETQYF

v_call: TRBV28
cdr3_aa: CASSFPGEAYGYTF

v_call: TRBV5-1
cdr3_aa: CASSLVQGAGNEQFF

v_call: TRBV9
cdr3_aa: CASSRTGDSTGNTIYF

v_call: TRBV7-2
cdr3_aa: CASSPTGTENEKLFF

v_call: TRBV12-3/TRBV12-4
cdr3_aa: CASGNNEKLFF

v_call: TRBV19
cdr3_aa: CASNHRTGEGEQYF

v_call: TRBV7-3
cdr3_aa: CASSPRGTDTQYF

v_call: TRBV6-2/TRBV6-3
cdr3_aa: CASSNRGDTQYF

v_call: TRBV11-2
cdr3_aa: CASRNTGEGVYEQYF

v_call: TRBV3-1
cdr3_aa: CASSRGYNEQFF

v_call: TRBV11-2
cdr3_aa: CASSLAPKETQYF

v_call: TRBV27
cdr3_aa: CASSPRNSPLHF

v_call: TRBV12-3/TRBV12-4
cdr3_aa: CASRKEQGFEKLFF

v_call: TRBV20-1
cdr3_aa: CSARGWLRDYEQYF

v_call: TRBV20-1
cdr3_aa: CSARDWSRGGDTQYF

v_call: TRBV12-3/TRBV12-4
cdr3_aa: CASSSRGNTIYF

v_call: TRBV7-9
cdr3_aa: CASSLRLANEKLFF

v_call: TRBV4-1
cdr3_aa: CASSHRDRGKDTEAFF

v_call: TRBV20-1
cdr3_aa: CSARGPGIAGAGETQYF

v_call: TRBV20-1
cdr3_aa: CSADPSGNYGYTF

v_call: TRBV5-1
cdr3_aa: CASSLRAGIMEQYF

v_call: TRBV11-3
cdr3_aa: CASSPYGAGGLYEQFF

v_call: TRBV30
cdr3_aa: CAWNRLAKNIQYF

v_call: TRBV20-1
cdr3_aa: CSAGDTAKNTIYF